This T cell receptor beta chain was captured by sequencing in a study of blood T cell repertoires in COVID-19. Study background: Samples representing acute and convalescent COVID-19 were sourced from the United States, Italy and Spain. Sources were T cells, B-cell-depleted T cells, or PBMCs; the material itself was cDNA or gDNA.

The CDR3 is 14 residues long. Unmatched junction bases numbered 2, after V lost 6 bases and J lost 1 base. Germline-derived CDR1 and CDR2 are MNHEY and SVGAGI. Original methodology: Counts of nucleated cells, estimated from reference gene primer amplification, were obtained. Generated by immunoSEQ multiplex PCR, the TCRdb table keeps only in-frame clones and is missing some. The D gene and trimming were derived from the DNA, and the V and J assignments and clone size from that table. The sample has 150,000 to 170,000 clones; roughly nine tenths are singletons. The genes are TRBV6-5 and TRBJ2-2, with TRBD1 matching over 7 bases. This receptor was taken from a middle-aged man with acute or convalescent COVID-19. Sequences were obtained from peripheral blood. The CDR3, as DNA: TGTGCCAGCAGGGGACAGAGGAACACCGGGGAGCTGTTTTTT. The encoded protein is CASRGQRNTGELFF.